This record concerns one T cell receptor (beta chain) sequence. This clonotype was seen many times. Its antigen specificity is not known. No clone much larger than this one lies a single base away; base qualities are absent. The data stem from a study of CD8 T cells in ankylosing spondylitis (TCRdb year 2017). Regarding the complete study: The study set out to find disease-linked TCR variants by profiling T cell receptor beta repertoires in ankylosing spondylitis patients and healthy donors. Peripheral blood samples were taken, and synovial fluid was additionally collected from ankylosing spondylitis patients. The whole study cohort included over a hundred healthy donors and 20 to 30 ankylosing spondylitis patients. What the study reported, not specific to this receptor: The disease-linked clones had a CD8+ phenotype and were found at relatively low frequencies in peripheral blood. A TCR beta motif made up of several highly homologous amino acid variants appeared to be characteristic of blood from ankylosing spondylitis patients. According to the report, matched synovial fluid samples from ankylosing spondylitis patients were significantly enriched for the disease-linked clones. Some motif variants were previously reported in synovial fluid and blood of reactive arthritis patients, suggesting common disease-initiation mechanisms.

The CDR3 measures 16 amino acids from cysteine to phenylalanine. CDR3 DNA is the only sequence kept; it has 48 bases, read in frame from the first base. V is cut back by 9 bases and J by 2 bases, with 14 bases in the junction unmatched. CDR1 SGHAT and CDR2 FQNNGV are derived from the germline V gene. Instrument on record: Illumina HiSeq 2500. Quantitative 5'-RACE with molecular barcodes was used to prepare TCR beta libraries. The original methods were these. A new computational method, built on a probabilistic model of VDJ rearrangement, was used to identify disease-linked TCR variants. TCRdb took the public reads, trimmed them with fastp at Q25, ran MiXCR for clone calling and kept in-frame beta chains. For every CDR3 protein sequence, its rows merge into one entry that carries the most common genes and DNA. The V and J calls shown here were made by TCRdb, not taken from the authors' results. Present in this sample are a few hundred thousand distinct CDR3 sequences, less than 9.5% of which were seen just once. The ten largest make up about 14% of the sample.

The sequencing input was blood, either unsorted or a sorted T cell fraction (not recorded which). The TCR originated in a male donor with ankylosing spondylitis. The chain joins TRBV11-2 to TRBJ2-3, with 7 bases aligning to TRBD2. The CDR3 corresponds to CASLSSLAGFTDTQYF. The DNA sequence is TGTGCCAGTCTTTCCTCGTTAGCGGGTTTCACAGATACGCAGTATTTT.